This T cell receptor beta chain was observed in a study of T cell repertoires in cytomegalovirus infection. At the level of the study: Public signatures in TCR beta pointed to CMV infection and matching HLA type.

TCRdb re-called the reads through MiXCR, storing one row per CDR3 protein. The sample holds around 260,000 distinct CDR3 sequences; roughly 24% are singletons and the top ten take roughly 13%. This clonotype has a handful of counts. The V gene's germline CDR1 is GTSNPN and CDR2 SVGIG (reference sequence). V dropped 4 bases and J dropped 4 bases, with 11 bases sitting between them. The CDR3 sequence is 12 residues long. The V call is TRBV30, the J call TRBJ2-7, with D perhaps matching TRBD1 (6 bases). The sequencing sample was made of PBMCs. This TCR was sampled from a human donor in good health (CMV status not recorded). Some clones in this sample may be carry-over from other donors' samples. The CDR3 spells CAWNQQGYEQYF. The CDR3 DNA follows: TGTGCCTGGAACCAACAGGGATACGAGCAGTACTTC.